This T cell receptor (beta chain) was documented in a study of T cells in Graves' hyperthyroidism and ophthalmopathy. Template material for amplifying TCR beta CDR3 regions consisted of RNA transcripts. The TCR CDR3 first-round RT-PCR relied on the HTBI primer set. TCRdb re-analysed the multiplex PCR reads in MiXCR, keeping a single row per CDR3 protein. The sample comprises 400,000 to 450,000 distinct CDR3 sequences, approximately 14% of which are singletons, and 13% rests with the top ten. Diagnoses were made from clinical symptoms, serum measures (thyroxine and TRAb), thyroid ultrasound and orbital computed tomography. Using 10 ml of fresh peripheral blood, PBMCs were prepared. Germline V gene sequence: CDR1 MGHRA, CDR2 YSYEKL. With 0 bases removed from V and 8 bases from J, the gap between germline ends came to 11 bases. CDR3 length: 14 amino acids.

The TCR originated in a man between 18 and 35 years old with Graves' ophthalmopathy. The source material was blood. The rearrangement uses TRBV4-1 and TRBJ2-1, with D maybe TRBD2 (7 bases). CDR3 sequence reads: CASSQEGGRYEQFF. CDR3 coding DNA: TGCGCCAGCAGCCAAGAGGGGGGGCGTTATGAGCAGTTCTTC.